Listed below are T cell receptor beta chains from one sample, sequenced in a study of blood T cell repertoires in COVID-19. Sequenced by immunoSEQ multiplex PCR; TCRdb stores in-frame clones only, minus some. The table has around 250,000 clones, roughly 86% seen once; the top ten hold approximately 8.2%. Sequencing was performed on peripheral blood. The receptor set was obtained from a man aged 35-49 years with active or convalescent COVID-19. Both conserved end residues are part of each CDR3. A D gene is named only where the DNA matches it firmly. The size entry is marked missing in some rows and otherwise reads once, few, many or a size class.

j_gene	abundance	d_gene	v_gene	CDR3aa	CDR3nt
TRBJ1-4	.	.	TRBV5-1	CASSSLSTNEKLFF	TGCGCCAGCAGCTCTCTATCAACTAATGAAAAACTGTTTTTT
TRBJ2-1	many	TRBD2	TRBV2	CASLREGMKYNEQFF	TGTGCCAGCCTTAGGGAGGGTATGAAATACAATGAGCAGTTCTTC
TRBJ1-1	.	.	TRBV27	CASSFSGPRGAFF	TGTGCCAGCAGTTTCTCAGGACCGAGGGGGGCTTTCTTT
TRBJ1-5	once	.	TRBV12-3/TRBV12-4	CASSRVGNQPQHF	TGTGCCAGCAGTCGGGTTGGCAATCAGCCCCAGCATTTT
TRBJ1-2	.	.	TRBV19	CAILLEEEKGYTF	TGTGCCATCCTTCTGGAAGAGGAGAAAGGCTACACCTTC
TRBJ1-4	.	.	TRBV4-1	CACRGKPFEKLFF	TGCGCCTGTAGAGGAAAGCCGTTCGAAAAACTGTTTTTT
TRBJ2-3	.	TRBD2	TRBV3-1/TRBV3-2	CASSQGLAGVEQYF	TGTGCCAGCAGCCAGGGACTAGCGGGAGTGGAGCAGTATTTT
TRBJ2-7	.	TRBD1	TRBV4-1	CASSQEDRPYEQYF	TGCGCCAGCAGCCAAGAGGACAGGCCCTACGAGCAGTACTTC
TRBJ1-4	.	.	TRBV28	CASNEVPNEKLFF	TGTGCCAGCAATGAGGTGCCTAATGAAAAACTGTTTTTT
TRBJ2-5	.	.	TRBV5-6	CASSLGQSPETQYF	TGTGCCAGCAGCTTGGGACAGTCCCCAGAGACCCAGTACTTC
TRBJ1-6	.	.	TRBV5-1	CASSPGRGAPGNSPLHF	TGCGCCAGCAGCCCGGGGAGGGGGGCTCCTGGTAATTCACCCCTCCACTTT
TRBJ2-3	.	TRBD2	TRBV24-1	CATSDLSLAGVKDTQYF	TGTGCCACCAGTGATCTATCTCTAGCGGGAGTTAAAGATACGCAGTATTTT
TRBJ2-3	.	.	TRBV9	CASSKSGPSTDTQYF	TGTGCCAGCAGCAAGTCAGGGCCAAGCACAGATACGCAGTATTTT
TRBJ1-2	.	.	TRBV28	CASSFGGIYGYTF	TGTGCCAGCAGTTTTGGGGGGATCTATGGCTACACCTTC
TRBJ1-5	.	.	TRBV5-1	CASSRGANQPQHF	TGCGCCAGCAGCCGGGGGGCTAATCAGCCCCAGCATTTT
TRBJ2-1	.	.	TRBV7-9	CASSLGTPINEQFF	TGTGCCAGCAGCTTAGGGACTCCTATCAATGAGCAGTTCTTC
TRBJ1-3	.	.	TRBV30	CAWRVPGRLSGNTIYF	TGTGCCTGGAGGGTCCCAGGCAGGCTCTCTGGAAACACCATATATTTT
TRBJ2-7	.	TRBD2	TRBV29-1	CSVTGTATRRTSGIIRTSSYEQYF	TGCAGCGTTACTGGGACAGCCACACGCCGGACTAGCGGGATAATCCGAACGAGCTCCTACGAGCAGTACTTC
TRBJ1-1	.	.	TRBV5-6	CASSSAPRAEPEAFF	TGTGCCAGCAGCTCCGCCCCGCGCGCGGAGCCTGAAGCTTTCTTT
TRBJ1-6	.	TRBD1	TRBV2	CASSQGDGGNSPLHF	TGTGCCAGCAGTCAGGGGGACGGCGGTAATTCACCCCTCCACTTT
TRBJ2-1	.	TRBD2	TRBV3-1/TRBV3-2	CASSQEGDGRPYNEQFF	TGTGCCAGCAGCCAAGAGGGGGACGGGAGGCCCTACAATGAGCAGTTCTTC
TRBJ2-1	.	.	TRBV29-1	CSVEDQRETSYNEQFF	TGCAGCGTTGAAGATCAGAGGGAGACGTCCTACAATGAGCAGTTCTTC
TRBJ2-6	.	.	TRBV5-1	CASSPSGAGANVLTF	TGCGCCAGCAGCCCTTCTGGGGCCGGGGCCAACGTCCTGACTTTC
TRBJ2-3	.	.	TRBV6-5	CASSYGTSSTDTQYF	TGTGCCAGCAGTTACGGGACATCTAGCACAGATACGCAGTATTTT
TRBJ2-7	.	TRBD2	TRBV11-3	CASSLGTSGGSYEQYF	TGTGCCAGCAGCTTAGGGACTAGCGGGGGCTCCTACGAGCAGTACTTC
TRBJ2-7	.	TRBD1	TRBV9	CASSGGRTGWEQYF	TGTGCCAGCAGCGGCGGCAGGACAGGTTGGGAGCAGTACTTC
TRBJ1-1	few	.	TRBV6-2/TRBV6-3	CASSATIGGGAFF	TGTGCCAGCAGCGCAACAATAGGGGGGGGAGCTTTCTTT